The 11 T cell receptor beta chains given below trace back to one sample, sequenced in a study of cytomegalovirus exposure and HLA in healthy donors. The PCR employed 60 Vbeta primers together with 13 Jbeta primers. Here immunoSEQ multiplex PCR was the method, and the copy in TCRdb shows in-frame clones only, minus some. The sample includes approximately 160,000 clones, 75% of them seen just once. Sequencing input: PBMCs. Source of these receptors: a woman between 50 and 59 years old in good health and CMV-seropositive.

The V and J genes are TRBV5-1 and TRBJ2-5; 8 positions match TRBD2. Per germline, CDR1 SGHRS and CDR2 YFSETQ. This CDR3 spans 17 amino acids. J lost 5 bases, V lost 2 bases, and 14 bases had no gene match. CDR3 sequence: CASSFGAGAAMGETQYF. DNA of the CDR3: TGCGCCAGCAGCTTCGGAGCGGGGGCCGCCATGGGGGAGACCCAGTACTTC.

The chain recombines TRBV18 with TRBJ1-2, with TRBD1 identical over 9 bases. J was trimmed by 6 bases and V by 3 bases; bases with no gene match: 5. Germline V gene sequence: CDR1 KGHSH, CDR2 LQKENI. CDR3 length: 14 residues. The CDR3 spells CASSPGTGINGYTF. The CDR3 DNA sequence: TGTGCCAGCTCACCCGGGACAGGGATAAATGGCTACACCTTC.

This clone has ten or more counts. This sequence joins TRBV6-6 and TRBJ2-7, with TRBD2 as a possible D gene (6 bases). This CDR3 is 12 amino acids long. CDR1 is MNHNY, CDR2 SVGAGI, per germline (reference sequence). Between the trimmed V and J ends, which lost 8 bases and 0 bases, there was a span of 8 bases. CDR3 in amino acids: CASRENSYEQYF. In DNA, the CDR3 is TGTGCCAGCCGGGAGAACTCCTACGAGCAGTACTTC.

DNA for the CDR3: TGTGCCAGCAGCCCCCGCGGGGGGACCCAGTACTTC. It specifies CASSPRGGTQYF. The chain couples TRBV7-9 to TRBJ2-5; 7 bases line up with TRBD2. Unmatched junction bases numbered 4, after V lost 5 bases and J lost 7 bases. The CDR3 extends over 12 amino acids. CDR1 and CDR2 (germline): SEHNR, FQNEAQ (reference sequence).

The rearrangement joins TRBV5-1 to TRBJ1-1, with TRBD1 matching over 7 bases. V gave up 4 bases and J gave up 6 bases; unmatched junction bases: 9. The CDR3 totals 14 residues. Germline V gene data show CDR1 as SGHRS and CDR2 as YFSETQ. DNA for the CDR3: TGCGCCAGCAGCCAACAGGGGTCTAGCTCTGAAGCTTTCTTT. Its protein is CASSQQGSSSEAFF.

J is TRBJ1-2 and V is TRBV27, with 7 bases that match TRBD1. V gave up 0 bases and J gave up 1 base; unmatched junction bases: 8. The CDR3 totals 17 residues. CDR1 and CDR2 from the germline V gene are MNHEY and SMNVEV (reference sequence). The CDR3 protein is CASSLSEDRALNYGYTF. CDR3 sequence (DNA): TGTGCCAGCAGTTTATCTGAAGACAGGGCACTTAACTATGGCTACACCTTC.

The chain recombines TRBV5-6 with TRBJ1-2; no definite D call. Looked up from germline, CDR1 is SGHDT and CDR2 is YYEEEE. The CDR3 is 15 residues long. Trimming removed 0 bases from V and 4 bases from J, with 13 bases in between. CDR3 in DNA: TGTGCCAGCAGCTTGGAGCGTGTCGGGTTCTATGGCTACACCTTC. This sequence encodes CASSLERVGFYGYTF.

V gene TRBV15 combines with J gene TRBJ2-1, with 10 bases identical to TRBD2. This CDR3 is built from 16 residues. CDR1 and CDR2 (germline): LNHNV, YYDKDF (reference sequence). V lost 5 bases and J lost 10; bases outside the gene matches: 14. The CDR3 DNA reads as TGTGCCACCAGCCACTCGGCAGGGCTAGCGGGGGTGGAGCAGTTCTTC. Protein sequence: CATSHSAGLAGVEQFF.

The rearrangement uses TRBV7-6 and TRBJ1-3; no firm D call. The CDR3 contains 14 residues. Germline assignment: CDR1 SGHVS and CDR2 FNYEAQ. The V end was cut by 8 bases, the J end by 1 base, with 12 bases between. The CDR3 here is CASSTRMSGNTIYF. DNA of the CDR3: TGTGCCAGCTCAACCAGGATGTCTGGAAACACCATATATTTT.

The chain recombines TRBV6-5 with TRBJ1-2; D is unresolved. Trimming pared 5 bases from V and 11 bases from J, leaving 15 bases between. This CDR3 is 12 amino acids long. Germline V lookup: CDR1 MNHEY, CDR2 SVGAGI. CDR3 protein: CASSEEGSGYTF. The CDR3 DNA is TGTGCCAGCAGTGAGGAGGGAAGCGGATACACCTTC.

The J gene is TRBJ1-1, the V gene TRBV5-1; tentatively, D is TRBD1 (5 bases). Germline assignment: CDR1 SGHRS and CDR2 YFSETQ. Trimming removed 3 bases from V and 2 bases from J, with 8 bases in between. The CDR3 loop spans 13 amino acids. The CDR3 loop reads CASSYTGNTEAFF. The CDR3 bases are TGCGCCAGCAGCTATACAGGAAACACTGAAGCTTTCTTT.